This record looks at one T cell receptor beta chain sequence and its context. The antigen is unknown. This specimen belongs to a study of tumor-infiltrating lymphocytes in primary liver carcinoma. Study details: Sequencing of the samples generated roughly 3.5 to 7.13 million productive TCRbeta reads, with similar yields across tissue types.

TCR beta cDNA was reverse-transcribed from about 500 ng of total RNA. The reaction used a constant-region primer and ProtoScript II reverse transcriptase. Three-round nested multiplex PCR performed with slightly modified ARM-PCR produced the TCR beta libraries. TCRdb used MiXCR to reprocess the multiplex PCR reads, holding one entry per CDR3 protein. Of about 92,000 distinct CDR3 sequences listed, 68% are singletons. Findings and caveats of the study: Tumor-adjacent and tumor-blood pairs shared less of their repertoires than tumor region pairs shared.

Unsorted bulk tissue, about 18-32 mg of it, served as the source for co-extraction of RNA and DNA. The sequenced material came from tumor-adjacent normal liver tissue. This TCR was recovered from a man aged 35-49 years with primary liver carcinoma and hepatitis B virus infection.

The CDR3 nucleotides are TGTGCCAGCAGTACGACTGGCGGGAGCTCGTACGAGCAGTACTTC. This translates into CASSTTGGSSYEQYF. The rearrangement uses TRBV11-1 and TRBJ2-7, with 7 bases fitting TRBD2. After removal of 6 bases from V and 4 bases from J, the junction contained 12 bases not matched to a gene. The CDR3 length is 15 residues. Germline V gives CDR1 SGHAT, CDR2 FQDESV (reference sequence).